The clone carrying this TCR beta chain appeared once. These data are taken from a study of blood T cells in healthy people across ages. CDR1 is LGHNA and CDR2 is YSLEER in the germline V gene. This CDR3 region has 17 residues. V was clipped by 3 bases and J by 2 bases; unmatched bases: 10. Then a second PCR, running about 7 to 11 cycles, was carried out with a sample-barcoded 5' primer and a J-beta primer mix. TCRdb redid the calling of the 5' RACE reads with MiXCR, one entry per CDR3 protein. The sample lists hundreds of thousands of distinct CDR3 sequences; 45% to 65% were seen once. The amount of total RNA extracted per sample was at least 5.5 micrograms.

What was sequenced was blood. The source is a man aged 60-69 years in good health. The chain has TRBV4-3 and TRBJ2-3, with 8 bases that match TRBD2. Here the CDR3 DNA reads TGCGCCAGCAGCCACGGCCCGGGACTAGGGGTCACAGATACGCAGTATTTT. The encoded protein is CASSHGPGLGVTDTQYF.